The rows below give T cell receptor beta chains drawn from one sample of a study of blood T cells in healthy people across ages. MiXCR, applied by TCRdb to the 5' RACE reads, yields one record per CDR3 protein. The profile covers approximately 1,700,000 distinct CDR3 sequences, with more than 35% appearing a single time and approximately 22% taken by the ten largest. What was sequenced was blood. These receptors were collected from a human donor in good health. The CDR3 runs from the conserved cysteine through the conserved F or W. A D gene is named only where the DNA matches it firmly. The size entry is marked missing in some rows and otherwise reads once, few, many or a size class.

clone_size: few; j_call: TRBJ2-5; v_call: TRBV15; d_call: .; cdr3_aa: CATSSNHQETQYF; cdr3_nt: TGTGCCACCAGCAGCAATCACCAAGAGACCCAGTACTTC
clone_size: .; j_call: TRBJ2-2; v_call: TRBV10-3; d_call: .; cdr3_aa: CAISAIPSGELFF; cdr3_nt: TGTGCCATCAGTGCAATTCCGTCAGGGGAGCTGTTTTTT
clone_size: .; j_call: TRBJ1-4; v_call: TRBV6-2/TRBV6-3; d_call: .; cdr3_aa: CASSYSLFLRGRSGEKLFF; cdr3_nt: TGTGCCAGCAGTTACTCGTTGTTCTTGCGGGGAAGGTCGGGTGAAAAACTGTTTTTT
clone_size: few; j_call: TRBJ2-7; v_call: TRBV7-7; d_call: .; cdr3_aa: CASSPREGVSYEQYF; cdr3_nt: TGTGCTAGCAGCCCTAGGGAGGGGGTATCCTACGAGCAGTACTTC
clone_size: few; j_call: TRBJ1-3; v_call: TRBV20-1; d_call: .; cdr3_aa: CSAPEGFGNTIYF; cdr3_nt: TGCAGCGCCCCGGAGGGGTTTGGAAACACCATATATTTT
clone_size: few; j_call: TRBJ2-7; v_call: TRBV4-2; d_call: .; cdr3_aa: CASSQVEGFYEQYF; cdr3_nt: TGTGCCAGCAGCCAAGTGGAGGGGTTCTACGAGCAGTACTTC
clone_size: .; j_call: TRBJ2-7; v_call: TRBV7-2; d_call: .; cdr3_aa: CASSRITGRDPYEHYF; cdr3_nt: TGTGCCAGCAGCCGAATCACCGGCAGGGACCCCTACGAGCACTACTTC
clone_size: few; j_call: TRBJ2-7; v_call: TRBV12-3/TRBV12-4; d_call: .; cdr3_aa: CASSLLREAQYDEQYF; cdr3_nt: TGTGCCAGCAGTTTACTCAGAGAGGCCCAATACGACGAGCAGTACTTC
clone_size: .; j_call: TRBJ2-6; v_call: TRBV20-1; d_call: .; cdr3_aa: CSAPLQGSGANVLTF; cdr3_nt: TGCAGTGCCCCACTCCAGGGCTCTGGGGCCAACGTCCTGACTTTC
clone_size: .; j_call: TRBJ2-3; v_call: TRBV9; d_call: TRBD2; cdr3_aa: CASSIRTSPDTQYF; cdr3_nt: TGTGCCAGCAGCATACGGACTAGCCCAGATACGCAGTATTTT
clone_size: .; j_call: TRBJ1-2; v_call: TRBV12-3/TRBV12-4; d_call: TRBD1; cdr3_aa: CASSLWGTGFYGYTF; cdr3_nt: TGTGCCAGCAGTTTGTGGGGGACAGGTTTTTATGGCTACACCTTC
clone_size: .; j_call: TRBJ1-1; v_call: TRBV15; d_call: .; cdr3_aa: CATSRDLRPNTEAFF; cdr3_nt: TGTGCCACCAGCAGAGATCTCAGGCCCAACACTGAAGCTTTCTTT
clone_size: few; j_call: TRBJ2-5; v_call: TRBV18; d_call: .; cdr3_aa: CTSSLFSGEQETQYF; cdr3_nt: TGTACCAGCTCACTATTTTCGGGAGAACAAGAGACCCAGTACTTC
clone_size: few; j_call: TRBJ2-1; v_call: TRBV9; d_call: .; cdr3_aa: CASSVGGEGGPEDEQFF; cdr3_nt: TGTGCCAGCAGCGTAGGAGGAGAGGGGGGGCCTGAGGATGAGCAGTTCTTC
clone_size: few; j_call: TRBJ2-3; v_call: TRBV20-1; d_call: .; cdr3_aa: CSARSRGLSTDTQYF; cdr3_nt: TGCAGTGCTAGGTCCAGGGGATTGAGCACAGATACGCAGTATTTT
clone_size: .; j_call: TRBJ2-3; v_call: TRBV6-4; d_call: TRBD1; cdr3_aa: CATRQGRGTDTQYF; cdr3_nt: TGTGCCACTCGACAGGGGAGAGGCACAGATACGCAGTATTTT
clone_size: .; j_call: TRBJ1-2; v_call: TRBV7-2; d_call: TRBD1; cdr3_aa: CASSFLWTGDGYTF; cdr3_nt: TGTGCCAGCAGCTTTCTCTGGACAGGGGATGGCTACACCTTC
clone_size: few; j_call: TRBJ2-3; v_call: TRBV20-1; d_call: .; cdr3_aa: CSAGEPFTQYF; cdr3_nt: TGCAGTGCTGGAGAACCGTTTACGCAGTATTTT
clone_size: .; j_call: TRBJ2-5; v_call: TRBV6-2/TRBV6-3; d_call: .; cdr3_aa: CASSETLGETQYF; cdr3_nt: TGTGCCAGCAGTGAAACTTTGGGGGAGACCCAGTACTTC
clone_size: .; j_call: TRBJ1-2; v_call: TRBV12-3/TRBV12-4; d_call: .; cdr3_aa: CASTSSQGNYGYTF; cdr3_nt: TGTGCCAGCACCTCGTCTCAGGGGAACTATGGCTACACCTTC
clone_size: .; j_call: TRBJ2-5; v_call: TRBV11-2; d_call: .; cdr3_aa: CASSFNAGRGETQYF; cdr3_nt: TGTGCCAGCAGCTTTAATGCAGGGAGAGGGGAGACCCAGTACTTC
clone_size: .; j_call: TRBJ2-4; v_call: TRBV20-1; d_call: .; cdr3_aa: CSVKGGGPLMMQYF; cdr3_nt: TGCAGTGTTAAGGGTGGAGGCCCCCTAATGATGCAGTACTTC
clone_size: .; j_call: TRBJ1-1; v_call: TRBV6-2/TRBV6-3; d_call: TRBD1; cdr3_aa: CASSSQGGQTEAFF; cdr3_nt: TGTGCCAGCAGTTCGCAGGGGGGGCAGACTGAAGCTTTCTTT
clone_size: few; j_call: TRBJ2-3; v_call: TRBV4-2; d_call: TRBD2; cdr3_aa: CASSRTIAGGSTDTQYF; cdr3_nt: TGTGCCAGCAGCCGCACTATAGCGGGGGGCAGCACAGATACGCAGTATTTT
clone_size: .; j_call: TRBJ2-7; v_call: TRBV5-1; d_call: TRBD1; cdr3_aa: CASSLTGQASSYEQYF; cdr3_nt: TGCGCCAGCAGCTTGACCGGACAGGCAAGTAGCTACGAGCAGTACTTC
clone_size: .; j_call: TRBJ2-7; v_call: TRBV7-9; d_call: .; cdr3_aa: CASSGRGRLTYEQYF; cdr3_nt: TGTGCCAGCAGTGGCCGTGGGAGACTTACGTACGAGCAGTACTTC
clone_size: .; j_call: TRBJ1-2; v_call: TRBV20-1; d_call: TRBD1; cdr3_aa: CSANSGGPTEWDGYTF; cdr3_nt: TGCAGTGCTAATTCAGGGGGGCCCACCGAATGGGATGGCTACACCTTC
clone_size: .; j_call: TRBJ2-1; v_call: TRBV5-5; d_call: .; cdr3_aa: CASSPKLGAADDEQFF; cdr3_nt: TGTGCCAGCAGCCCCAAGTTGGGGGCAGCTGATGATGAGCAGTTCTTC
clone_size: few; j_call: TRBJ1-5; v_call: TRBV12-5; d_call: TRBD1; cdr3_aa: CASADRATGTNQPQHF; cdr3_nt: TGTGCTAGTGCCGATCGGGCGACAGGGACCAATCAGCCCCAGCATTTT
clone_size: few; j_call: TRBJ2-5; v_call: TRBV7-2; d_call: TRBD2; cdr3_aa: CASSSPGDYRETQYF; cdr3_nt: TGTGCCAGCAGCTCGCCGGGGGACTATAGGGAGACCCAGTACTTC
clone_size: few; j_call: TRBJ2-5; v_call: TRBV29-1; d_call: .; cdr3_aa: CSVEVQGGSWEETQYF; cdr3_nt: TGCAGCGTTGAAGTACAGGGCGGATCTTGGGAAGAGACCCAGTACTTC
clone_size: .; j_call: TRBJ2-7; v_call: TRBV20-1; d_call: TRBD1; cdr3_aa: CSASPGGDSYEQYF; cdr3_nt: TGCAGTGCTAGTCCAGGGGGTGACTCCTACGAGCAGTACTTC
clone_size: .; j_call: TRBJ1-5; v_call: TRBV7-2; d_call: .; cdr3_aa: CASSLVMGEPQHF; cdr3_nt: TGTGCCAGCAGCTTAGTCATGGGGGAGCCCCAGCATTTT
clone_size: .; j_call: TRBJ2-5; v_call: TRBV29-1; d_call: .; cdr3_aa: CSVGRSYQETQYF; cdr3_nt: TGCAGCGTGGGACGTTCGTACCAAGAGACCCAGTACTTC
clone_size: many; j_call: TRBJ2-5; v_call: TRBV5-1; d_call: .; cdr3_aa: CASSLEPRETQYF; cdr3_nt: TGCGCCAGCAGCTTGGAGCCTCGAGAGACCCAGTACTTC
clone_size: .; j_call: TRBJ2-5; v_call: TRBV19; d_call: .; cdr3_aa: CASNPRGFQETQYF; cdr3_nt: TGTGCCAGTAACCCCCGGGGGTTCCAAGAGACCCAGTACTTC
clone_size: .; j_call: TRBJ1-1; v_call: TRBV7-2; d_call: .; cdr3_aa: CASSLRRGPNTEAFF; cdr3_nt: TGTGCCAGCAGCCTACGTAGGGGACCGAACACTGAAGCTTTCTTT
clone_size: many; j_call: TRBJ2-7; v_call: TRBV28; d_call: .; cdr3_aa: CASSLPTYEQYF; cdr3_nt: TGTGCCAGCAGTCTCCCCACCTACGAGCAGTACTTC
clone_size: .; j_call: TRBJ2-7; v_call: TRBV4-1; d_call: .; cdr3_aa: CASSAYAPGYEQYF; cdr3_nt: TGCGCCAGCAGTGCCTACGCTCCAGGTTACGAGCAGTACTTC
clone_size: .; j_call: TRBJ2-4; v_call: TRBV6-5; d_call: TRBD2; cdr3_aa: CASSYPISGGNNEQYF; cdr3_nt: TGTGCCAGCAGTTACCCTATTAGCGGGGGGAACAATGAGCAGTACTTC
clone_size: .; j_call: TRBJ1-5; v_call: TRBV15; d_call: .; cdr3_aa: CATSRDPTDPQHF; cdr3_nt: TGTGCCACCAGCAGAGATCCGACGGACCCCCAGCATTTT
clone_size: .; j_call: TRBJ2-5; v_call: TRBV3-1; d_call: TRBD2; cdr3_aa: CASSESGAQETQYF; cdr3_nt: TGTGCCAGCAGCGAGAGCGGGGCCCAAGAGACCCAGTACTTC
clone_size: .; j_call: TRBJ1-5; v_call: TRBV5-1; d_call: .; cdr3_aa: CASSPLGLLNQPQHF; cdr3_nt: TGCGCCAGCAGCCCACTGGGACTCCTAAATCAGCCCCAGCATTTT
clone_size: .; j_call: TRBJ1-5; v_call: TRBV24-1; d_call: .; cdr3_aa: CATSDLQVISGQPQHF; cdr3_nt: TGTGCCACCAGTGATTTACAGGTTATATCGGGGCAGCCCCAGCATTTT
clone_size: .; j_call: TRBJ2-1; v_call: TRBV27; d_call: TRBD2; cdr3_aa: CASSPIPLAGGLNEQFF; cdr3_nt: TGTGCCAGCAGTCCGATACCCCTAGCGGGGGGATTGAATGAGCAGTTCTTC
clone_size: few; j_call: TRBJ2-7; v_call: TRBV4-3; d_call: TRBD2; cdr3_aa: CASSQDLGGRSYEQYF; cdr3_nt: TGCGCCAGCAGCCAAGATCTGGGAGGGAGGTCCTACGAGCAGTACTTC
clone_size: .; j_call: TRBJ2-2; v_call: TRBV28; d_call: .; cdr3_aa: CASSYLGDSQSTNTGELFF; cdr3_nt: TGTGCCAGCAGTTACTTGGGTGACAGCCAGTCAACGAACACCGGGGAGCTGTTTTTT
clone_size: .; j_call: TRBJ2-1; v_call: TRBV11-1; d_call: TRBD2; cdr3_aa: CASSPTPSGATREQFF; cdr3_nt: TGTGCCAGCAGCCCTACCCCTAGCGGGGCCACCCGAGAGCAGTTCTTC
clone_size: .; j_call: TRBJ2-1; v_call: TRBV28; d_call: .; cdr3_aa: CASSFRSVTEQFF; cdr3_nt: TGTGCCAGCAGTTTCCGGAGCGTCACTGAGCAGTTCTTC
clone_size: .; j_call: TRBJ1-2; v_call: TRBV29-1; d_call: TRBD1; cdr3_aa: CSVDSTGGYGYTF; cdr3_nt: TGCAGCGTTGATTCGACAGGGGGCTATGGCTACACCTTC
clone_size: .; j_call: TRBJ1-4; v_call: TRBV15; d_call: .; cdr3_aa: CATSIRPGEKLFF; cdr3_nt: TGTGCCACCAGCATTCGACCCGGTGAAAAACTGTTTTTT
clone_size: .; j_call: TRBJ2-3; v_call: TRBV20-1; d_call: TRBD1; cdr3_aa: CSADGDRETDTQYF; cdr3_nt: TGCAGTGCTGACGGGGACAGGGAGACAGATACGCAGTATTTT
clone_size: .; j_call: TRBJ1-2; v_call: TRBV24-1; d_call: .; cdr3_aa: CATSRQGMNSGHTF; cdr3_nt: TGTGCCACCAGTCGGCAGGGAATGAACTCTGGCCACACCTTC
clone_size: few; j_call: TRBJ2-5; v_call: TRBV7-2; d_call: .; cdr3_aa: CASSLGGKGTQYF; cdr3_nt: TGTGCCAGCAGCTTGGGAGGAAAGGGGACCCAGTACTTC
clone_size: many; j_call: TRBJ1-1; v_call: TRBV7-2; d_call: .; cdr3_aa: CASSLVRQEAEAFF; cdr3_nt: TGTGCCAGCAGCTTAGTGCGGCAGGAAGCCGAAGCTTTCTTT
clone_size: many; j_call: TRBJ1-2; v_call: TRBV10-3; d_call: TRBD1; cdr3_aa: CAISPPRQGNYGYTF; cdr3_nt: TGTGCCATCAGCCCTCCCCGACAGGGCAACTATGGCTACACCTTC
clone_size: many; j_call: TRBJ1-2; v_call: TRBV20-1; d_call: TRBD1; cdr3_aa: CSARTGQGANGYTF; cdr3_nt: TGCAGTGCTAGAACCGGACAGGGGGCGAATGGCTACACCTTC